The rows below give T cell receptor beta chains drawn from one sample of a study of cytomegalovirus exposure and HLA in healthy donors. The assay was immunoSEQ multiplex PCR, and TCRdb's table has in-frame clones only and misses some. The data hold about 160,000 clones, with about 80% observed a single time. Sequencing used PBMCs. The receptors originated from a man aged 35-49 years in good health and CMV-seronegative. The CDR3 runs from the conserved cysteine through the conserved F or W. A D gene is named only where the DNA matches it firmly. Not all rows give a size; the values are once, few, many and, for expanded clones, a class.

v_gene	abundance	d_gene	len	j_gene	CDR3aa
TRBV7-2	.	TRBD2	18	TRBJ2-1	CASSSGLAGVLEGNEQFF
TRBV27	once	TRBD1	16	TRBJ1-3	CASSFLPTGSGNTIYF
TRBV28	.	TRBD1	14	.	CASEPPGQGGEQYF
TRBV5-1	.	.	16	TRBJ1-3	CASSFDGQPSGNTIYF
TRBV6-5	.	TRBD2	15	TRBJ2-1	CASSPLAGGANEQFF
TRBV5-4	.	.	13	TRBJ2-3	CASSLGPRDTQYF
TRBV29-1	once	TRBD1	13	TRBJ1-1	CSVARDRGTEAFF
TRBV6-1	once	TRBD1	14	TRBJ2-7	CASSELWDSDEQYF
TRBV6-5	once	.	11	TRBJ2-1	CASSYGDLQFF
TRBV11-3	.	.	13	TRBJ2-3	CASSLDYTDTQYF
TRBV11-3	once	TRBD2	15	TRBJ2-5	CASSQTSGKEETQYF
TRBV19	.	TRBD2	14	TRBJ2-7	CASSTRSGKDEQYF
TRBV5-8	.	.	13	TRBJ2-7	CASSFGDTYEQYF
TRBV7-2	.	TRBD2	16	.	CASSLWGGAGGREQYF
TRBV2	.	TRBD2	14	TRBJ2-2	CASSLLADTGELFF
TRBV28	.	TRBD1	16	TRBJ1-5	CASRTGVQTLNQPQHF
TRBV10-2	few	TRBD1	12	TRBJ2-7	CASRDRGREQYF
TRBV19	.	TRBD1	17	TRBJ2-4	CASSMDVQGPAGNIQYF
TRBV19	.	.	14	TRBJ1-1	CASGVAGGIGEAFF
TRBV30	.	.	13	TRBJ2-5	CAWSVGLAGTQYF
TRBV10-3	.	.	12	.	CAIMGVGVEQYF
TRBV5-1	once	TRBD2	15	TRBJ2-7	CASSLAGTRRSEQYF
TRBV28	.	.	14	TRBJ1-3	CASSSGGSGNTIYF
TRBV4-2	.	TRBD2	14	TRBJ2-3	CASSQGTSGSVQYF
TRBV19	.	TRBD1	13	TRBJ1-1	CASSTTTGVEAFF
TRBV28	.	TRBD2	16	TRBJ2-1	CASNGGASGRYNEQFF
TRBV4-1	.	.	16	TRBJ1-6	CASSQDGGDYNSPLHF
TRBV5-7	.	.	16	TRBJ2-1	CASSLLRESSYNEQFF
TRBV5-1	.	.	12	TRBJ2-3	CASSLRENTQYF
TRBV13	.	.	15	TRBJ2-5	CASSLGDFTEETQYF
TRBV6-1	.	TRBD2	13	TRBJ2-7	CASRASGYYEQYF
TRBV29-1	few	TRBD1	15	TRBJ2-7	CSVGLTLQGAYEQYF
TRBV5-4	once	TRBD2	15	TRBJ2-1	CASSERLARTMRQFF
TRBV5-1	.	.	12	TRBJ2-7	CASSYTRGEQYF
TRBV20-1	.	.	11	TRBJ2-7	CSASFGSSGKF
TRBV7-6	.	.	15	TRBJ2-7	CASSVRDSSSYEQYF
TRBV6-1	few	.	14	TRBJ1-1	CATVFQGMNTEAFF
TRBV18	.	.	14	TRBJ2-7	CASSPMPTPYEQYF
TRBV28	.	TRBD1	13	TRBJ2-5	CASSIGGPETQYF
TRBV4-1	.	.	16	TRBJ2-3	CASSLLRVPIGDTQYF
TRBV7-2	.	TRBD2	16	TRBJ2-1	CASSLAGTSGRYEQFF
TRBV9	.	.	15	TRBJ2-6	CASSVLTAGANGLTF
TRBV25-1	.	TRBD2	12	TRBJ2-4	CATSGSGNIQYF